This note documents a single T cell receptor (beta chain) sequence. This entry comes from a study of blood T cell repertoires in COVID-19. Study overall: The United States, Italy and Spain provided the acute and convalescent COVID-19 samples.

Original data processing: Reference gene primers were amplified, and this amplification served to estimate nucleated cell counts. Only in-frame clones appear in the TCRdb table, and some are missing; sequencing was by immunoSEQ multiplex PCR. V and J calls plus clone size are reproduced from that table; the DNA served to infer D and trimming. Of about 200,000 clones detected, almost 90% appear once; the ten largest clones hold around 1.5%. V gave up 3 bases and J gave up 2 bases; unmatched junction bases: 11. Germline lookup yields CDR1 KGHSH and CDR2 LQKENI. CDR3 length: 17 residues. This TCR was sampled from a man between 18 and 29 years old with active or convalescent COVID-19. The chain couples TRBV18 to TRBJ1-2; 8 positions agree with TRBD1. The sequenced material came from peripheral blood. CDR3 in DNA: TGTGCCAGCTCACCCCGTGAACAGGGGGACGGAAACTATGGCTACACCTTC. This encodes CASSPREQGDGNYGYTF.